This T cell receptor (beta chain) was sequenced during a study of T cell repertoires in ileal Crohn's disease. Study overall: M0 samples are biopsies from inflamed ileum in the resection specimen. Study outcomes and limitations: Compared with non-smokers, active smokers at surgery showed more clonal expansions. Compared with CD4 T cells, sorted CD8 cells carried more expanded clones.

V shed 4 bases and J shed 3 bases, with 11 bases lying between them. In germline, CDR1 is SGHRS, CDR2 YFSETQ. This CDR3 has 13 amino acids. Clones were read by immunoSEQ multiplex PCR, and TCRdb kept only the in-frame ones, dropping some. Of 6,400 or so clones in the sample, about four fifths were seen once. The time point here: inflamed ileum from the surgical specimen. Eligibility required adulthood, ileal or ileocolonic Crohn's disease and indicated ileocolonic resection. Notes on this clone: The antigen remains unidentified.

The sequenced sample consisted of ileal tissue. The V gene is TRBV5-1, the J gene TRBJ2-7; D is ambiguous. The source of this sequence is an adult with Crohn's disease. CDR3 nucleotides: TGCGCCAGCAGCCCCTTCGGTGGCTACGAGCAGTACTTC. This sequence encodes CASSPFGGYEQYF.